Below, one T cell receptor beta chain is given with its context. CDR1 LNHDA and CDR2 SQIVND come from the germline V gene (reference sequence). V shed 3 bases, J shed 5 bases, and the junction held 4 bases outside the gene matches. The length of the CDR3 is 14 residues. Enrollees, roughly 18 to 90 years old, lived in 20 to 25 US areas. Clinical history as reported by participants underpinned cohort assignment. The data were taken from a study of blood T cell repertoires in COVID-19. Only in-frame clones appear in the TCRdb table, and some are missing; sequencing was by immunoSEQ multiplex PCR. The sample shows 310,000 or so clones, more than 80% of them seen only once.

This sequence was found in a woman aged 25 to 45 who had recovered from COVID-19. Material: PBMCs or T cells enriched from blood (not recorded which). This sequence joins TRBV19 and TRBJ2-7; 10 positions match TRBD1. CDR3 residues: CASSIGTGVHEQYF. The CDR3 bases are TGTGCCAGTAGTATTGGGACAGGGGTACACGAGCAGTACTTC.